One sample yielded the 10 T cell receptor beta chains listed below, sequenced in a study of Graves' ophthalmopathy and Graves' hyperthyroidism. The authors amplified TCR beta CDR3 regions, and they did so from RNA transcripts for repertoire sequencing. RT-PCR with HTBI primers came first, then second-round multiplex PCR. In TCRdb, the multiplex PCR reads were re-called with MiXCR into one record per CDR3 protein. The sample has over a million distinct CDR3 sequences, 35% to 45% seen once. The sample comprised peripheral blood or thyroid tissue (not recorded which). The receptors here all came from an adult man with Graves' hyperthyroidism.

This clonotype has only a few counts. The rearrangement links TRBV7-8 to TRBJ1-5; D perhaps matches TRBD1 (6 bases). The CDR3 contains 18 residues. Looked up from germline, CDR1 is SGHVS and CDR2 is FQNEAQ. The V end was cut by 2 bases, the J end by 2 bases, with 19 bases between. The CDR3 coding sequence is TGTGCCAGCAGCTTAAGGGGGGGGGGCAGGGCAGGCAATCAGCCCCAGCATTTT. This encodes CASSLRGGGRAGNQPQHF.

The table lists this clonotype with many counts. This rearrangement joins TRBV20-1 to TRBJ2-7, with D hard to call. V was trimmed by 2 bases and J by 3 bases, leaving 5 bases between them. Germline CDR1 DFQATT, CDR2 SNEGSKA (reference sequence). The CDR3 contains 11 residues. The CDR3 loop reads CSARQVYEQYF. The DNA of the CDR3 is TGCAGTGCTAGACAGGTCTACGAGCAGTACTTC.

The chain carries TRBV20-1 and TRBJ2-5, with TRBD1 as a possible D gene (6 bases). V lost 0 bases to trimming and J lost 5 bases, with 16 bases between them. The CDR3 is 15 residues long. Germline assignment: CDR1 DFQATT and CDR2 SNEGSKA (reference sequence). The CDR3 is CSARDARGSLETQYF. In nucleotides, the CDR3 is TGCAGTGCTAGAGATGCAAGGGGGAGTTTGGAGACCCAGTACTTC.

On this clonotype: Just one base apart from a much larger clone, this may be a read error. CDR3 amino acids: CASIGQGTSSYEQYF. As DNA, the CDR3 is TGTGCCAGCATCGGACAGGGTACTAGCTCCTACGAGCAGTACTTC. The rearrangement uses TRBV7-8 and TRBJ2-7, with 8 bases fitting TRBD1. Losses at the gene ends were 7 bases for V and 0 bases for J; bases not matched to a gene: 8. The CDR3 spans 15 residues. Germline V gives CDR1 SGHVS, CDR2 FQNEAQ.

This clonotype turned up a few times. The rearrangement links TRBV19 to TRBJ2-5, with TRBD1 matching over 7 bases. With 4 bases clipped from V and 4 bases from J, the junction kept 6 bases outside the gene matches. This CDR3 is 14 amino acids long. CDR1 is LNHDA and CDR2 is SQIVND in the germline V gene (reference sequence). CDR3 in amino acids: CASSTRRGTETQYF. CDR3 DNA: TGTGCCAGTAGTACCCGCAGGGGGACAGAGACCCAGTACTTC.

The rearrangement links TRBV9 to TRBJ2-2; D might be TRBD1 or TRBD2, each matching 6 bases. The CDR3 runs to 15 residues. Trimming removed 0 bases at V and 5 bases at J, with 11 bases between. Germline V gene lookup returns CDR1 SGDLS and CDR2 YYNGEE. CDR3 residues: CASSVGGARTGELFF. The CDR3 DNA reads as TGTGCCAGCAGCGTAGGGGGGGCCAGGACCGGGGAGCTGTTTTTT.

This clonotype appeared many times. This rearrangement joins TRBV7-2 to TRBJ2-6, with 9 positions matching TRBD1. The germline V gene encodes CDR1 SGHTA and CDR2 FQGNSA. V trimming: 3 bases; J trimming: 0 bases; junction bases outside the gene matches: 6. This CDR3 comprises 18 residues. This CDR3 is CASSFTGGSISGANVLTF. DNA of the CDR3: TGTGCCAGCAGCTTTACAGGGGGCTCGATCTCTGGGGCCAACGTCCTGACTTTC.

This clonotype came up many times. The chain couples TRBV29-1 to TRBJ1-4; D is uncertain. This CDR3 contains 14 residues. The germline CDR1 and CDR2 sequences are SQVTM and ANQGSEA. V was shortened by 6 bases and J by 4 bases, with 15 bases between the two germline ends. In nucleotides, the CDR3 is TGCAGCGTGCAACAGCCTACGGGTAATGAAAAACTGTTTTTT. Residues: CSVQQPTGNEKLFF. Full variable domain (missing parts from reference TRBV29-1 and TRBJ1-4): SAVISQKPSRDICQRGTSLTIQCQVDSQVTMMFWYRQQPGQSLTLIATANQGSEATYESGFVIDKFPISRPNLTFSTLTVSNMSPEDSSIYLCSVQQPTGNEKLFFGSGTQLSVL.

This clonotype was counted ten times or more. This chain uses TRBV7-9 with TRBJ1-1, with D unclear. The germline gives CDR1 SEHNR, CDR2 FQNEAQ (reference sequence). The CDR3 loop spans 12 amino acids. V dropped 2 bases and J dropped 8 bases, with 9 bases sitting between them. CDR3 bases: TGTGCCAGCAGCTTATCCGGAAGGGAAGCTTTCTTT. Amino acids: CASSLSGREAFF.

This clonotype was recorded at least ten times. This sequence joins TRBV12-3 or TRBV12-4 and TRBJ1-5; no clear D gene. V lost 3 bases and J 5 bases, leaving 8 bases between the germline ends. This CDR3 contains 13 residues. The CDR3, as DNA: TGTGCCAGCAGTTTCGGCTGGGATCAGCCCCAGCATTTT. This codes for CASSFGWDQPQHF.